What follows describes a single TCR beta chain. This sample is part of a study of shared T cell receptors in the human thymus. Using immunoSEQ multiplex PCR, the repertoire was profiled, and TCRdb retains in-frame clones only, with some absent. The sample lists hundreds of thousands of clones, about 95% occurring once. There are 12 residues in the CDR3. The J segment lost 6 bases and the V segment lost 7 bases, leaving 5 bases of the junction unmatched. CDR1 and CDR2 from the germline V gene are SQVTM and ANQGSEA. The source material was thymocytes. The chain carries TRBV29-1 and TRBJ1-4, with TRBD1 matching over 7 bases. The source of this sequence is a human donor. CDR3 coding DNA: TGCAGCGGGTGCAGGGGGGATGAAAAACTGTTTTTT. It codes for CSGCRGDEKLFF.